This T cell receptor beta chain was identified during a study of cytomegalovirus exposure and HLA in healthy donors. Study-level background: Tens of millions of unique TCRs, all from HLA-typed donors, were included in an early release of the data.

In the case of this clone: Its antigen is unknown.

PCR used 60 Vbeta primers and 13 Jbeta primers. The authors' processing: A follow-up analysis tallied 70 million to 80 million unique TCR beta chains, 8.5 million to 14 million shared. Assay used: immunoSEQ multiplex PCR; TCRdb lists only in-frame clones, some missing. The D gene and trimming were derived from the DNA, and the V and J assignments and clone size from that table. The sample has 120,000 to 150,000 clones, 75% to 90% seen once. This CDR3 has 15 residues. V lost 2 bases and J 4 bases, leaving 14 bases between the germline ends. Germline V lookup: CDR1 KGHSH, CDR2 LQKENI. Study outcomes and limitations: Presence/absence analyses treated sequencing depth as roughly uniform across donors. In a later analysis, HLA-associated beta chains showed higher expansion and lower generation probabilities than comparable chains.

The source is a woman between 25 and 40 years old in good health and CMV-seronegative. The source material was PBMCs. The chain carries TRBV18 and TRBJ1-2; no firm D call. CDR3 protein: CASSPERGFFYGYTF. The CDR3 DNA reads as TGTGCCAGCTCACCAGAACGAGGATTTTTCTATGGCTACACCTTC. Using reference TRBV18 and TRBJ1-2 for the parts outside the CDR3, the full variable domain is NAGVMQNPRHLVRRRGQEARLRCSPMKGHSHVYWYRQLPEEGLKFMVYLQKENIIDESGMPKERFSAEFPKEGPSILRIQQVVRGDSAAYFCASSPERGFFYGYTFGSGTRLTVV.